Listed below are T cell receptor beta chains from one sample, sequenced in a study of blood T cell repertoires in COVID-19. TCRdb's copy holds only in-frame clones and misses some; the assay was immunoSEQ multiplex PCR. The sample records about 220,000 clones, around 83% being singletons. Sequencing used PBMCs or T cells enriched from blood (not recorded which). These receptors came from a woman between 40 and 50 years old who had recovered from COVID-19. CDR3s include the opening cysteine and the closing phenylalanine or tryptophan. Fields, in order: clone size, V gene, CDR3 length, D gene, J gene, CDR3 protein, CDR3 DNA. A D gene is named only where the DNA matches it firmly. The size field is filled for only some rows; it gives once, few, many or a size class.

-	TRBV5-1	17	-	TRBJ2-1	CASSLASPVEGYNEQFF	TGCGCCAGCAGCTTGGCCTCCCCGGTGGAGGGGTACAATGAGCAGTTCTTC
-	TRBV20-1	12	-	TRBJ1-2	CSASEAGRGYTF	TGCAGTGCTAGTGAGGCAGGGAGGGGCTACACCTTC
-	TRBV7-7	13	TRBD1	TRBJ1-3	CASSLGTGNTIYF	TGTGCCAGCAGCTTAGGGACAGGGAACACCATATATTTT
-	TRBV7-9	12	-	TRBJ1-2	CASSLVWGGYTF	TGTGCCAGCAGCTTAGTTTGGGGCGGCTACACCTTC
-	TRBV30	19	TRBD1	TRBJ1-4	CAWRAIPGTGKGRNEKLFF	TGTGCCTGGAGGGCAATCCCAGGGACAGGGAAAGGGAGGAATGAAAAACTGTTTTTT
-	TRBV25-1	15	-	TRBJ2-1	CASLEGTFPPNEQFF	TGTGCCAGCTTAGAGGGGACATTTCCCCCCAATGAGCAGTTCTTC
-	TRBV5-1	17	-	TRBJ2-1	CASSLGAGSPVHNEQFF	TGCGCCAGCAGCTTGGGGGCGGGCTCCCCGGTGCACAATGAGCAGTTCTTC
-	TRBV24-1	12	-	TRBJ1-1	CATSLVGAEAFF	TGTGCCACCAGTCTGGTAGGGGCTGAAGCTTTCTTT
-	TRBV13	13	TRBD2	TRBJ2-1	CASSPGTKYEQFF	TGTGCCAGCAGCCCCGGGACTAAGTATGAGCAGTTCTTC
once	TRBV7-9	14	TRBD1	TRBJ1-1	CASSPGQGFDEAFF	TGTGCCAGCAGCCCGGGACAGGGGTTTGACGAAGCTTTCTTT
-	TRBV11-3	15	-	TRBJ1-6	CASSSLGPYNSPLHF	TGTGCCAGCAGCTCCCTTGGGCCTTATAATTCACCCCTCCACTTT
-	TRBV6-5	14	TRBD1	TRBJ1-6	CAAWDRARGGTLHF	TGTGCTGCGTGGGACAGGGCCCGGGGGGGCACCCTCCACTTT
-	TRBV5-1	16	TRBD2	TRBJ2-7	CASSAGDASSSYEQYF	TGCGCCAGCAGCGCGGGGGACGCCTCGAGCTCCTACGAGCAGTACTTC
-	TRBV10-3	15	-	TRBJ1-6	CAISEREPNNSPLHF	TGTGCCATCAGTGAACGAGAGCCCAATAATTCACCCCTCCACTTT
-	TRBV30	14	-	TRBJ1-1	CAWSVLYRSTEAFF	TGTGCCTGGAGTGTACTATACAGGTCCACTGAAGCTTTCTTT
-	TRBV18	16	TRBD2	TRBJ2-3	CASSKGLAESTDTQYF	TGTGCCAGCTCGAAGGGACTAGCGGAGAGCACAGATACGCAGTATTTT
-	TRBV4-2	15	-	TRBJ2-7	CASSQDLAASGEQYF	TGTGCCAGCAGCCAAGATTTGGCGGCTTCGGGCGAGCAGTACTTC
-	TRBV25-1	17	TRBD2	TRBJ2-1	CASSEYRRESSYNEQFF	TGTGCCAGCAGTGAATATCGGCGGGAGAGTTCCTACAATGAGCAGTTCTTC
-	TRBV27	14	TRBD2	TRBJ2-7	CATQTSGRVAEQYF	TGTGCCACACAAACTAGCGGGAGGGTCGCCGAGCAGTACTTC
-	TRBV27	14	-	TRBJ1-5	CASSLSAGDQPQHF	TGTGCCAGCAGTTTATCCGCCGGAGATCAGCCCCAGCATTTT
few	TRBV27	13	-	TRBJ2-3	CASSWASTDTQYF	TGTGCCAGCAGCTGGGCTAGCACAGATACGCAGTATTTT
-	TRBV11-3	15	TRBD2	TRBJ2-1	CASSLRGSFPTEQFF	TGTGCCAGCAGCTTACGCGGGAGTTTCCCGACTGAGCAGTTCTTC
-	TRBV5-1	18	-	TRBJ2-1	CASSEYLGGIGSYNEQFF	TGCGCCAGCAGCGAATATCTCGGCGGGATTGGCTCCTACAATGAGCAGTTCTTC
-	TRBV7-9	12	-	TRBJ2-5	CASGRRGETQYF	TGTGCCAGCGGGCGACGGGGAGAGACCCAGTACTTC
-	TRBV24-1	14	-	TRBJ1-2	CATSDSGGVYGYTF	TGTGCCACCAGTGATTCGGGGGGGGTCTATGGCTACACCTTC
many	TRBV28	16	TRBD2	TRBJ2-2	CASSFPTGGNTGELFF	TGTGCCAGCAGTTTCCCTACGGGAGGGAACACCGGGGAGCTGTTTTTT
-	TRBV14	14	-	TRBJ1-2	CASSHTGIGYGYTF	TGTGCCAGCAGCCATACAGGGATAGGGTATGGCTACACCTTC
few	TRBV19	14	TRBD1	TRBJ2-2	CASRGTGGTGELFF	TGTGCCAGTAGGGGGACAGGGGGCACCGGGGAGCTGTTTTTT
-	TRBV11-3	17	TRBD2	TRBJ2-1	CASSLFFRDYSYNEQFF	TGTGCCAGCAGCTTGTTCTTCCGGGACTATTCATACAATGAGCAGTTCTTC
-	TRBV6-2/TRBV6-3	16	-	TRBJ1-1	CASSYSIMAMNTEAFF	TGTGCCAGCAGTTACTCGATTATGGCCATGAACACTGAAGCTTTCTTT
-	TRBV29-1	13	-	TRBJ1-1	CSVVTPPSPEAFF	TGCAGCGTCGTGACTCCCCCGTCGCCTGAAGCTTTCTTT
-	TRBV11-2	14	-	TRBJ1-1	CASSPPLGRTEAFF	TGTGCCAGCAGCCCTCCGTTGGGGAGGACTGAAGCTTTCTTT
-	TRBV18	15	TRBD1	TRBJ1-5	CASSPGTGADQPQHF	TGTGCCAGCTCACCAGGAACAGGGGCGGATCAGCCCCAGCATTTT
-	TRBV14	16	-	TRBJ2-5	CASSQVDYRVQETQYF	TGTGCCAGCAGCCAAGTAGATTACAGGGTGCAGGAGACCCAGTACTTC
-	TRBV5-1	15	TRBD1	TRBJ1-1	CASTTGQGPNTEAFF	TGCGCCAGCACCACGGGACAGGGGCCGAACACTGAAGCTTTCTTT
few	TRBV3-1/TRBV3-2	12	-	TRBJ2-1	CASSQRVYEQFF	TGTGCCAGCAGCCAACGAGTCTATGAGCAGTTCTTC
few	TRBV10-3	17	TRBD1	TRBJ1-2	CAISRRGGDRGRDGYTF	TGTGCCATCAGCCGAAGAGGGGGAGACAGGGGGCGGGATGGCTACACCTTC
-	TRBV23-1	11	-	TRBJ1-2	CASSQISGYTF	TGCGCCAGCAGTCAAATTAGTGGCTACACCTTC
-	TRBV7-3	12	-	TRBJ2-1	CASSSADNEQFF	TGTGCCAGCAGCTCTGCGGACAATGAGCAGTTCTTC
-	TRBV18	17	TRBD2	TRBJ2-1	CASSPLKGSGNYNEQFF	TGTGCCAGCTCACCACTGAAGGGTAGCGGGAACTACAATGAGCAGTTCTTC
-	TRBV7-2	14	-	TRBJ2-5	CASSLGAAQETQYF	TGTGCCAGCAGCTTAGGGGCAGCCCAAGAGACCCAGTACTTC
-	TRBV11-3	13	TRBD1	TRBJ1-1	CASSWDSSSEAFF	TGTGCCAGCAGCTGGGACAGCAGCTCTGAAGCTTTCTTT
-	TRBV4-1	16	TRBD2	TRBJ2-1	CASSQDPSGLYNEQFF	TGCGCCAGCAGCCAAGACCCTAGCGGGCTCTACAATGAGCAGTTCTTC
-	TRBV18	14	-	TRBJ1-1	CASSPGPANTEAFF	TGTGCCAGCTCACCGGGCCCCGCGAACACTGAAGCTTTCTTT
-	TRBV6-1	16	-	TRBJ2-7	CASSELVTVSVDEQYF	TGTGCCAGCAGTGAACTCGTGACAGTGTCGGTCGACGAGCAGTACTTC
-	TRBV19	12	-	TRBJ1-5	CASSMVQGNQHF	TGTGCCAGTAGTATGGTCCAGGGAAACCAGCATTTT
-	TRBV18	15	TRBD1	TRBJ1-2	CASSPAGTASGGYTF	TGTGCCAGCTCACCAGCCGGGACAGCGTCCGGTGGCTACACCTTC
-	TRBV7-2	16	TRBD2	TRBJ2-3	CASSFRTSRSTDTQYF	TGTGCCAGCAGCTTCAGGACTAGCCGGAGCACAGATACGCAGTATTTT
once	TRBV7-2	16	-	TRBJ2-2	CASSLAPGLNTGELFF	TGTGCCAGCAGCTTAGCCCCGGGACTTAACACCGGGGAGCTGTTTTTT
-	TRBV5-1	13	TRBD1	TRBJ2-5	CASSRGQQETQYF	TGCGCCAGCAGCAGGGGGCAGCAAGAGACCCAGTACTTC
-	TRBV7-6	15	TRBD2	TRBJ2-1	CASSLGLAGVNEQFF	TGTGCCAGCAGCTTGGGACTAGCGGGAGTGAATGAGCAGTTCTTC
-	TRBV25-1	15	TRBD1	TRBJ2-1	CASSIPLGQVGEQFF	TGTGCCAGCAGTATACCCCTCGGACAGGTGGGTGAGCAGTTCTTC
-	TRBV12-5	16	TRBD1	TRBJ2-2	CASGPIGTENTGELFF	TGTGCTAGTGGTCCCATCGGGACAGAGAACACCGGGGAGCTGTTTTTT
once	TRBV2	12	-	TRBJ1-5	CASSGEKQPQHF	TGTGCCAGCAGTGGCGAGAAACAGCCCCAGCATTTT
-	TRBV15	14	-	TRBJ2-4	CATSRPPGENIQYF	TGTGCCACCAGCAGGCCACCGGGGGAAAACATTCAGTACTTC
-	TRBV10-3	12	TRBD2	TRBJ2-5	CATGLGQETQYF	TGTGCCACGGGACTAGGACAAGAGACCCAGTACTTC
-	TRBV19	17	TRBD2	TRBJ2-5	CASRAGGRETGKETQYF	TGTGCCAGTAGGGCCGGTGGGCGGGAGACGGGGAAAGAGACCCAGTACTTC
-	TRBV9	16	-	TRBJ1-4	CASSVAEGATNEKLFF	TGTGCCAGCAGCGTAGCTGAGGGAGCAACTAATGAAAAACTGTTTTTT
-	TRBV4-3	17	TRBD2	TRBJ2-1	CASSQGLAAYSYNEQFF	TGCGCCAGCAGCCAGGGCCTAGCGGCCTACTCCTACAATGAGCAGTTCTTC